This TCR beta chain is drawn from a study of cytomegalovirus exposure and HLA in healthy donors. Across the study: The Caucasian-associated ancestry cluster held roughly 84% of over 350 genotyped donors.

Vbeta (60) and Jbeta (13) primers were used in the PCR. Assay: immunoSEQ multiplex PCR; the TCRdb copy retains only in-frame clones and omits some. The repertoire holds approximately 210,000 clones, with roughly four fifths as singletons. The CDR3 contains 13 residues. Germline assignment: CDR1 SNHLY and CDR2 FYNNEI. Trimming took 11 bases from V and 7 from J; bases not matched to a gene: 7. The TCR sequence derives from a woman between 50 and 59 years old in good health and CMV-seropositive. The sequenced material came from PBMCs. This sequence joins TRBV2 and TRBJ1-6; 8 nucleotides agree with TRBD1. This chain's CDR3 is CAGLGDRNSPLHF. CDR3 bases: TGTGCCGGACTTGGGGACAGGAATTCACCCCTCCACTTT.